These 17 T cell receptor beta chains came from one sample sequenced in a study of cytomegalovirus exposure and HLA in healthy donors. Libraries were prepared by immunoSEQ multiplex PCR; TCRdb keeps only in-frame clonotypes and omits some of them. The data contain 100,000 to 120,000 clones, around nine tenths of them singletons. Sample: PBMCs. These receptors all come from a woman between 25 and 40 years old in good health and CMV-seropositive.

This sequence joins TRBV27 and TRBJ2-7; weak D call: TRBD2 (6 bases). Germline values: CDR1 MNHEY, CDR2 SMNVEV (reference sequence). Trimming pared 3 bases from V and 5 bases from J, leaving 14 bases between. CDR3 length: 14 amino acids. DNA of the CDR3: TGTGCCAGCAGTTTTGTGGAGGGTAGAAACGAGCAGTACTTC. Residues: CASSFVEGRNEQYF.

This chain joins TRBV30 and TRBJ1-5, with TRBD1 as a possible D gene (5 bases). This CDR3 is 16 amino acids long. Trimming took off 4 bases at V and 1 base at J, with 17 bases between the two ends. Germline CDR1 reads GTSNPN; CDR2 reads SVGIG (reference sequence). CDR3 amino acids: CAWIPSQEGSNQPQHF. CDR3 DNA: TGTGCCTGGATTCCTTCACAGGAGGGAAGCAATCAGCCCCAGCATTTT.

The CDR3 spells CAWSVIAGGNEQFF. CDR3 in DNA: TGTGCCTGGAGTGTAATAGCGGGAGGTAATGAGCAGTTCTTC. V and J are TRBV30 and TRBJ2-1; 10 positions match TRBD2. V shed 0 bases, J shed 7 bases, and the junction held 3 bases outside the gene matches. Germline-derived CDR1 and CDR2 are GTSNPN and SVGIG (reference sequence). The CDR3 has 14 amino acids.

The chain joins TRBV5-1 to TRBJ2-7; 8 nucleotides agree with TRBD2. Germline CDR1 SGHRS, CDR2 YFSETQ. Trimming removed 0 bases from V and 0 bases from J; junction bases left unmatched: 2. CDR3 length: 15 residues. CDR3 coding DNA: TGCGCCAGCAGCTTGGGTAGCGGGGCCTCCTACGAGCAGTACTTC. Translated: CASSLGSGASYEQYF. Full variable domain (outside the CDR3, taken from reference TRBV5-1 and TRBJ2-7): KAGVTQTPRYLIKTRGQQVTLSCSPISGHRSVSWYQQTPGQGLQFLFEYFSETQRNKGNFPGRFSGRQFSNSRSEMNVSTLELGDSALYLCASSLGSGASYEQYFGPGTRLTVT.

The CDR3 loop is CASRQGPPPGGYTF. DNA for the CDR3: TGTGCCAGCAGACAGGGGCCTCCTCCGGGGGGCTACACCTTC. The chain employs TRBV6-1 and TRBJ1-2; 7 nucleotides align to TRBD1. Germline CDR1 is MNHNS and CDR2 is SASEGT. V shed 6 bases, J shed 8 bases, and the junction held 12 bases outside the gene matches. CDR3 length: 14 amino acids.

The CDR3 sequence is CASSRNRGPYYGYTF. CDR3 DNA sequence: TGTGCCAGCAGCAGGAACAGGGGGCCCTACTATGGCTACACCTTC. This chain links TRBV5-8 with TRBJ1-2; 9 nucleotides agree with TRBD1. J lost 3 bases, V lost 4 bases, and 7 bases had no gene match. Germline V gene data show CDR1 as SGHTS and CDR2 as YDEGEE. The CDR3 has 15 amino acids.

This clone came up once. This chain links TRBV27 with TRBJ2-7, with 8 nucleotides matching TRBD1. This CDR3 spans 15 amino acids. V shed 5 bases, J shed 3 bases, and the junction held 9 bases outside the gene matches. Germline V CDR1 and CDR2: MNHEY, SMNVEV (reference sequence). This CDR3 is CASSHGQGDFYEQYF. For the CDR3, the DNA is TGTGCCAGCAGTCACGGACAGGGTGACTTCTACGAGCAGTACTTC.

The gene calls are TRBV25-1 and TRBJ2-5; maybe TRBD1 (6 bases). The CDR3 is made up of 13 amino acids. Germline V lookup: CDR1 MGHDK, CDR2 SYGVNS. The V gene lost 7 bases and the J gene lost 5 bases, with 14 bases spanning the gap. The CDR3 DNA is TGTGCCAGCACCAGGGGTGTAAGGGAGACCCAGTACTTC. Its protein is CASTRGVRETQYF.

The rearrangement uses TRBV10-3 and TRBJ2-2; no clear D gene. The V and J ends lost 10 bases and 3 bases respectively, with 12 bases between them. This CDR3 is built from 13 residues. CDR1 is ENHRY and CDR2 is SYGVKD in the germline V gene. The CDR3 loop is CATAMVDTGELFF. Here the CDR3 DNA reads TGTGCCACCGCGATGGTCGACACCGGGGAGCTGTTTTTT.

CDR3 region: CASSQTGGGTEAFF. CDR3 bases: TGTGCCAGCAGTCAGACAGGGGGCGGCACTGAAGCTTTCTTT. The J gene is TRBJ1-1, the V gene TRBV6-1, with TRBD1 matching 10 bases. The V segment lost 5 bases and the J segment 4 bases; nucleotides outside the gene matches: 4. The CDR3 spans 14 residues. CDR1 is MNHNS, CDR2 SASEGT, per germline.

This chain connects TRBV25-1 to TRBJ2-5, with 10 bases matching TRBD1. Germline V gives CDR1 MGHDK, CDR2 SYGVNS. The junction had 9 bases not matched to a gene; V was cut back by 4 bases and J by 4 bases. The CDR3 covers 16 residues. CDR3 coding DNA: TGTGCCAGCAGTGGATTTGGGACAGGGGATGGAGAGACCCAGTACTTC. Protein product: CASSGFGTGDGETQYF.

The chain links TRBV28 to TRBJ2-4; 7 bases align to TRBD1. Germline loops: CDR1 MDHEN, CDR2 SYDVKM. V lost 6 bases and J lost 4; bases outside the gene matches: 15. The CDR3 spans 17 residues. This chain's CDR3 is CASSPQPGQFKKNIQYF. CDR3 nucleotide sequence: TGTGCCAGCAGCCCACAACCGGGACAGTTTAAAAAAAACATTCAGTACTTC.

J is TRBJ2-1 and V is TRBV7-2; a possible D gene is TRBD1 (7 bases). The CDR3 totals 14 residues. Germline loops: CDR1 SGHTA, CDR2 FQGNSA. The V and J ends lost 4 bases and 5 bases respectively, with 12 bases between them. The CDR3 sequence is CASSSGGSNNEQFF. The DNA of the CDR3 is TGTGCCAGCAGCTCAGGGGGGTCCAACAATGAGCAGTTCTTC.

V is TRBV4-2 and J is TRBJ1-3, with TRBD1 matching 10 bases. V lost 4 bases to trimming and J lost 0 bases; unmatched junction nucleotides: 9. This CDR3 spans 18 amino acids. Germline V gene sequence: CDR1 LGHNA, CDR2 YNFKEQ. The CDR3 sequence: CASSPSTGGTRSGNTIYF. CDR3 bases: TGTGCCAGCAGCCCTTCGACAGGGGGCACCCGCTCTGGAAACACCATATATTTT.

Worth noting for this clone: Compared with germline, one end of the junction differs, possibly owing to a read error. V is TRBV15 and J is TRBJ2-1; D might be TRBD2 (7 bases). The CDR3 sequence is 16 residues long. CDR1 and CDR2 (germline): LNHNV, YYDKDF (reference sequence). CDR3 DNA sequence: TGTGCCACCACCAGAGGGCGGGGGCTTTCCTCCAATGAGCAGTTCTTC. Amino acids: CATTRGRGLSSNEQFF.

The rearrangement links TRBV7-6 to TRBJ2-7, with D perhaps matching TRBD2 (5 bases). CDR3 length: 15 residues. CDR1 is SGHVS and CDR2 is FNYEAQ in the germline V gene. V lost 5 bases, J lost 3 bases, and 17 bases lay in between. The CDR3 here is CASSPGVGLLYEQYF. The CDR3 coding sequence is TGTGCCAGCAGCCCCGGTGTTGGACTTCTCTACGAGCAGTACTTC.

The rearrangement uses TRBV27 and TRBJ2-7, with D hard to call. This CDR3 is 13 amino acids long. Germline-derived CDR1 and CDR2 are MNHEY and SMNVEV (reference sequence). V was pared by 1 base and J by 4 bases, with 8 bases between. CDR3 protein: CASSLYSGYEQYF. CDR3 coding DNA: TGTGCCAGCAGTTTATATAGTGGTTACGAGCAGTACTTC.